This T cell receptor beta chain was recovered during a study of blood T cell repertoires in COVID-19. Looking at the study overall: Each recovered donor of Cohort 3 presented with two negative PCRs, clearance, or symptom resolution. The study drew acute and convalescent COVID-19 samples from the United States, Italy and Spain.

Here immunoSEQ multiplex PCR was the method, and the copy in TCRdb shows in-frame clones only, minus some. Found here are about 190,000 clones, around 83% of them singletons; the top ten hold around 23%. This CDR3 region has 13 residues. Looked up from germline, CDR1 is LGHNA and CDR2 is YSLEER. J was trimmed by 3 bases and V by 4 bases; bases with no gene match: 3. In this sample, this clone turned up once. The chain is built from TRBV4-3 and TRBJ2-7; 7 positions agree with TRBD2. The clonotype was recovered from a woman in her thirties or forties in a cohort exposed to, infected with or recovered from COVID-19 (not recorded which). Specimen: PBMCs or T cells enriched from blood (not recorded which). The CDR3 bases are TGCGCCAGCAGCCTCGAGCGGGACTACGAGCAGTACTTC. Its translation: CASSLERDYEQYF.